This T cell receptor beta chain appears in the sequencing data of a study of blood T cells in healthy people across ages. The CDR3 spans 14 residues. With 6 bases removed from V and 2 bases from J, the gap between germline ends came to 10 bases. Germline V gene lookup returns CDR1 SGHTA and CDR2 FQGNSA. The study drew donors from healthy Caucasian individuals in Russia aged about 6 to 100. Together with a sample-barcoded 5' primer, a J-beta primer mix was included in a second PCR lasting about 7 to 11 cycles. Each CDR3 protein is one row after TCRdb ran MiXCR on the 5' RACE reads. The sample has 720,000 or so distinct CDR3 sequences; 40% to 45% are singletons.

The gene calls are TRBV7-2 and TRBJ1-4, with D hard to call. The sequencing sample was made of blood. The TCR was taken from a man older than 75 in good health. The CDR3 region has the DNA TGTGCCAGCAGATTGGCCTTTACTAATGAAAAACTGTTTTTT. Protein sequence: CASRLAFTNEKLFF.